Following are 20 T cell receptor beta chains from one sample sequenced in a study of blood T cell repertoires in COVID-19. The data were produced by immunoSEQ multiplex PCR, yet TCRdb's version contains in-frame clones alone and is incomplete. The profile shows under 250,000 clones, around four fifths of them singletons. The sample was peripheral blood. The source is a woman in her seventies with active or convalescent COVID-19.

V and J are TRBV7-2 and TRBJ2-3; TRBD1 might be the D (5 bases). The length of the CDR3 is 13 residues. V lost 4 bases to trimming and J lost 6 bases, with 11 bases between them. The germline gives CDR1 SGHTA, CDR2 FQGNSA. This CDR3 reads CASSSTAFDTQYF. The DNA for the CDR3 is TGTGCCAGCAGCTCGACAGCGTTTGATACGCAGTATTTT.

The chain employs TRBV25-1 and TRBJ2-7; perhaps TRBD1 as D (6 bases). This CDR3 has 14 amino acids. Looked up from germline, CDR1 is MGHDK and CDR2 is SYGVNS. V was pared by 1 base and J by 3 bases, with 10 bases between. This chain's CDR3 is CASSELGQSYEQYF. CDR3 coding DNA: TGTGCCAGCAGTGAATTAGGACAGAGCTACGAGCAGTACTTC.

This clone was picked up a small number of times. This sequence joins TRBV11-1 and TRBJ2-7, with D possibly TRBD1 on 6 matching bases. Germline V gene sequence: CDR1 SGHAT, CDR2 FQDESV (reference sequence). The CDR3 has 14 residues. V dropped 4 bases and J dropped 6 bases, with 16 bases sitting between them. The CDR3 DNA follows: TGTGCCAGCAGCTCGGAACCAGGGGTCGGCGAGCAGTACTTC. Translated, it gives CASSSEPGVGEQYF.

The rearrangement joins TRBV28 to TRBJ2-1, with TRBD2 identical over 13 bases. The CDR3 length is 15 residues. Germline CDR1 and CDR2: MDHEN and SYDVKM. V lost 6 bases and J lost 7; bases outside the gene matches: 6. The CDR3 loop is CASRTGLAGLNEQFF. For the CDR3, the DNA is TGTGCCAGCAGAACGGGACTAGCGGGGCTAAATGAGCAGTTCTTC.

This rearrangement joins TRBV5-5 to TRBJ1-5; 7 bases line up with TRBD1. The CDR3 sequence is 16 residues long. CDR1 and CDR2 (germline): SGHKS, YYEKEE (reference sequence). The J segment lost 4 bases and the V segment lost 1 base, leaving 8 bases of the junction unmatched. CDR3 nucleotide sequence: TGTGCCAGCAGCTTGACCACGACAGGGACAAATCAGCCCCAGCATTTT. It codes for CASSLTTTGTNQPQHF.

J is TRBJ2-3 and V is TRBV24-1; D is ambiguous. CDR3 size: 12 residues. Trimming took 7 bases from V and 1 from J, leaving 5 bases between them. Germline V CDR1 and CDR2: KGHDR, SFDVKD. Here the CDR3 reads CATSRGTDTQYF. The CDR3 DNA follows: TGTGCCACCAGCCGGGGCACAGATACGCAGTATTTT.

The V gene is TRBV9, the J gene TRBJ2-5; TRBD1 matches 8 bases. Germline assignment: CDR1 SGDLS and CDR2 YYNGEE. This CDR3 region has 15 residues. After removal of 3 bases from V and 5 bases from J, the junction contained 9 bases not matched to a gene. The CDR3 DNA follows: TGTGCCAGCAGCGCCACAGGGGGATGGCCCGAGACCCAGTACTTC. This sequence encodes CASSATGGWPETQYF.

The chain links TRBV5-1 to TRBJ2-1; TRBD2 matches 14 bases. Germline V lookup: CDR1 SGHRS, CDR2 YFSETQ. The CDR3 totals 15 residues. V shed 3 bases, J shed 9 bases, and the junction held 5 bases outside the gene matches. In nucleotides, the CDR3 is TGCGCCAGCAGCTCAGGACTAGCGGGAGGCGGTGAGCAGTTCTTC. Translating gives CASSSGLAGGGEQFF. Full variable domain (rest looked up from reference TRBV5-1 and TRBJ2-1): KAGVTQTPRYLIKTRGQQVTLSCSPISGHRSVSWYQQTPGQGLQFLFEYFSETQRNKGNFPGRFSGRQFSNSRSEMNVSTLELGDSALYLCASSSGLAGGGEQFFGPGTRLTVL.

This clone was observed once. CDR3 coding DNA: TGTGCCAGCAGCTCCAACAGTGCCACTAATGAAAAACTGTTTTTT. Translated, it gives CASSSNSATNEKLFF. The V call is TRBV5-5, the J call TRBJ1-4; D is unresolved. Deletions cut 3 bases from V and 2 bases from J, with 11 bases between. Per the germline V gene, CDR1 is SGHKS and CDR2 is YYEKEE (reference sequence). The CDR3 has 15 residues.

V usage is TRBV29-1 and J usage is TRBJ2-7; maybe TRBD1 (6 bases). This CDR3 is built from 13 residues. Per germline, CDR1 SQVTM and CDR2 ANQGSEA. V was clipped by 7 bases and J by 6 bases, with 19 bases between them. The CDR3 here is CSARTGIGSEQYF. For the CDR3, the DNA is TGCAGCGCTCGCACAGGGATCGGCAGCGAGCAGTACTTC.

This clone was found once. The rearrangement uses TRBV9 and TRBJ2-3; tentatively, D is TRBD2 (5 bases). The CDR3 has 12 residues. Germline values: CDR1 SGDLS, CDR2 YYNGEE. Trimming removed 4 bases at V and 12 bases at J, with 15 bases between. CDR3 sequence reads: CASSRGAQFQYF. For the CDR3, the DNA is TGTGCCAGCAGCCGGGGAGCCCAGTTTCAGTATTTT.

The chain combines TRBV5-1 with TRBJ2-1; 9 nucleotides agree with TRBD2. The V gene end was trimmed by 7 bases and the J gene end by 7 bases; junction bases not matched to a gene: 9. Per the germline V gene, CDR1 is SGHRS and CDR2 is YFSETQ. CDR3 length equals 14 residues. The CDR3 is CASAREGRENEQFF. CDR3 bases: TGCGCCAGCGCGCGGGAGGGCCGGGAAAATGAGCAGTTCTTC. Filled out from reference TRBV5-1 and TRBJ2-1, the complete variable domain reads KAGVTQTPRYLIKTRGQQVTLSCSPISGHRSVSWYQQTPGQGLQFLFEYFSETQRNKGNFPGRFSGRQFSNSRSEMNVSTLELGDSALYLCASAREGRENEQFFGPGTRLTVL.

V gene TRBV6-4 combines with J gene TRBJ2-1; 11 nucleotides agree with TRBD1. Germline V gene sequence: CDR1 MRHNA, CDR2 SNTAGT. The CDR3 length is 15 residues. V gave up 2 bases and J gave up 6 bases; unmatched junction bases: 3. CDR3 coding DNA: TGTGCCAGCAGTGACCGGACAGGGGGCCTCAATGAGCAGTTCTTC. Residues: CASSDRTGGLNEQFF.

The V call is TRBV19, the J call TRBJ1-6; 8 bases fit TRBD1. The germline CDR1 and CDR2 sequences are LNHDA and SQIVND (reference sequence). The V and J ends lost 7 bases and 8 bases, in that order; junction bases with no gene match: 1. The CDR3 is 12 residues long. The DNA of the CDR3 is TGTGCCAGTAAACAGGGGGATTCACCCCTCCACTTT. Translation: CASKQGDSPLHF.

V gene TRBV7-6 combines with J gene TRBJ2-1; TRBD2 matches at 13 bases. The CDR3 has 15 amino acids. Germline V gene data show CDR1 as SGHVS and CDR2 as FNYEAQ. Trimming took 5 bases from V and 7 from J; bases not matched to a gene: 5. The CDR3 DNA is TGTGCCAGCAGCCTACTAGCGGGAGGGCCGAATGAGCAGTTCTTC. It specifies CASSLLAGGPNEQFF.

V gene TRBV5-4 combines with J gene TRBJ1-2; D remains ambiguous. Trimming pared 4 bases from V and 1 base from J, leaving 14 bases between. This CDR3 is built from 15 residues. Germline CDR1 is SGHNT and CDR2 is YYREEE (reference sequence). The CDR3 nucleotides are TGTGCCAGCAGCCAAGGGAGGGCTCTTAACTATGGCTACACCTTC. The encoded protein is CASSQGRALNYGYTF.

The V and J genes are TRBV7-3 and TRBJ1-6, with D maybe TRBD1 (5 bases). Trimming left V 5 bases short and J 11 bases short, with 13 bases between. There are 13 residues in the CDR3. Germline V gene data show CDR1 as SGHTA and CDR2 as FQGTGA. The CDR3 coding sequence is TGTGCCAGCAGCCCCACCGGGGGGACACCCCTCCACTTT. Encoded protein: CASSPTGGTPLHF.

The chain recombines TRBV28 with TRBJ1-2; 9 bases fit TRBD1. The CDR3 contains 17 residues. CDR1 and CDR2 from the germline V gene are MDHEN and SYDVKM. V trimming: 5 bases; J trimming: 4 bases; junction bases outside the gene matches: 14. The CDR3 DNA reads TGTGCCAGCAGTCGCGGAACTATACAGGGGGCAGGCTATGGCTACACCTTC. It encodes CASSRGTIQGAGYGYTF.

The DNA for the CDR3 is TGTGCCAGTAGTTTACTAGAGACCCAGTACTTC. Translating it yields CASSLLETQYF. The chain carries TRBV19 and TRBJ2-5; no clear D gene. Germline V CDR1 and CDR2: LNHDA, SQIVND (reference sequence). The CDR3 is 11 amino acids. V was pared by 5 bases and J by 4 bases, with 5 bases between.

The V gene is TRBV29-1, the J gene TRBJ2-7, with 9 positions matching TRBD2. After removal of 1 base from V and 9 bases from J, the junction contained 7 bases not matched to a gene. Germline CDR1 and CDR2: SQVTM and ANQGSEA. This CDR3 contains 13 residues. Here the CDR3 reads CSVEGLAGSRQYF. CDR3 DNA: TGCAGCGTTGAAGGGCTAGCGGGGTCCAGGCAGTACTTC.